Following are 9 T cell receptor beta chains from one sample sequenced in a study of CD8 T cells in ankylosing spondylitis. General study results and limits: A motif in TCR beta, a set of several highly homologous variants, appeared characteristic of ankylosing spondylitis blood.

Their specific antigens are unknown. TCRdb reprocessed the 5' RACE reads via MiXCR and lists one record per CDR3 protein. The repertoire consists of more than 400,000 distinct CDR3 sequences, with approximately 5% occurring once and the leading ten covering around 3.4%. Source material: blood, either unsorted or a sorted T cell fraction (not recorded which). The receptors were sampled from a male donor with ankylosing spondylitis.

This clonotype was detected many times. The gene calls are TRBV5-1 and TRBJ1-1; no clear D. The CDR3 sequence is 13 residues long. CDR1 is SGHRS, CDR2 YFSETQ, per germline. V gave up 4 bases and J gave up 1 base, with 8 bases separating them. The CDR3 DNA is TGCGCCAGCAGCCCCTTTCGGAACACTGAAGCTTTCTTT. Amino acid sequence: CASSPFRNTEAFF.

The chain links TRBV20-1 to TRBJ2-1; 9 nucleotides line up with TRBD2. Germline V CDR1 and CDR2: DFQATT, SNEGSKA (reference sequence). CDR3 length: 14 amino acids. The ends lost 7 bases at V and 8 bases at J; junction bases unmatched: 12. DNA of the CDR3: TGCAGTGTCCCCCTTAGCGGGAGAGCTTATGAGCAGTTCTTC. Protein product: CSVPLSGRAYEQFF.

There are many counts of this clonotype. The J gene is TRBJ2-3, the V gene TRBV9; no definite D call. V lost 4 bases, J lost 1 base, and 7 bases lay in between. CDR3 size: 13 residues. Germline V CDR1 and CDR2: SGDLS, YYNGEE. The CDR3 is CASSSGGTDTQYF. As DNA, the CDR3 is TGTGCCAGCAGCTCCGGCGGCACAGATACGCAGTATTTT.

The V gene is TRBV7-8, the J gene TRBJ1-3; no reliable D call. The CDR3 covers 15 residues. Germline values: CDR1 SGHVS, CDR2 FQNEAQ. The V gene lost 5 bases and the J gene lost 0 bases, with 11 bases spanning the gap. The CDR3 nucleotides read TGTGCCAGCAGCCCCGCTAGTCTCTCTGGAAACACCATATATTTT. This gives the protein CASSPASLSGNTIYF. Full variable domain (rest looked up from reference TRBV7-8 and TRBJ1-3): GAGVSQSPRYKVAKRGQDVALRCDPISGHVSLFWYQQALGQGPEFLTYFQNEAQLDKSGLPSDRFFAERPEGSVSTLKIQRTQQEDSAVYLCASSPASLSGNTIYFGEGSWLTVV.

This clonotype was counted many times. The V call is TRBV6-5, the J call TRBJ2-5; no definite D call. Trimming left V 0 bases short and J 2 bases short, with 10 bases between. Germline CDR1 and CDR2: MNHEY and SVGAGI. The CDR3 length is 15 residues. DNA for the CDR3: TGTGCCAGCAGTTACTCGAAGGCTGGGCAAGAGACCCAGTACTTC. Encoded protein: CASSYSKAGQETQYF.

This clonotype was recorded at least ten times. The chain recombines TRBV7-2 with TRBJ1-2; possibly TRBD1 for D (6 bases). V lost 1 base to trimming and J lost 5 bases, with 14 bases between them. The CDR3 length is 15 residues. CDR1 SGHTA and CDR2 FQGNSA come from the germline V gene. DNA for the CDR3: TGTGCCAGCAGCTTAGGCCCGGGGGCCGGATATGGCTACACCTTC. Residues: CASSLGPGAGYGYTF.

On this clonotype: A much larger clone lies one base from this, so it may be a read error. The chain uses TRBV28 and TRBJ2-5; 9 nucleotides agree with TRBD1. There are 14 residues in the CDR3. CDR1 MDHEN and CDR2 SYDVKM come from the germline V gene. The CDR3 DNA sequence: TGTGCCGGCAGAGTACAGGGGGCGCGGGAGACCCAGTACTTC. Its translation: CAGRVQGARETQYF.

This clonotype occurred many times. The V and J genes are TRBV27 and TRBJ2-3; 8 bases agree with TRBD2. Per the germline V gene, CDR1 is MNHEY and CDR2 is SMNVEV (reference sequence). V shed 5 bases and J 6 bases; nucleotides not matched to a gene: 16. CDR3 size: 17 residues. The CDR3 DNA reads as TGTGCCAGCAGTCATAGCCCGGGACTAGGTCGGAGGGATACGCAGTATTTT. It yields the protein CASSHSPGLGRRDTQYF.

This clonotype was recorded at least ten times. The chain carries TRBV5-6 and TRBJ2-7; tentatively, D is TRBD1 or TRBD2 (7 bases each). The V end was cut by 4 bases, the J end by 5 bases, with 13 bases between. CDR3 length: 13 amino acids. Germline-derived CDR1 and CDR2 are SGHDT and YYEEEE. CDR3 sequence reads: CASSRGDSDEQYF. The CDR3 DNA is TGTGCCAGCAGCCGGGGGGACAGCGACGAGCAGTACTTC.